These T cell receptor beta chains were read from a single sample in a study of spatial heterogeneity in lung cancer. TCRdb passed the 5' RACE reads through MiXCR, listing each CDR3 protein once. The table includes 80,000 to 95,000 distinct CDR3 sequences, over 8.5% detected once. This material consisted of PBMCs, taken at surgery. These receptors were obtained from a male donor with early-stage non-small cell lung cancer. CDR3s include the opening cysteine and the closing phenylalanine or tryptophan. The D gene is left open where the match is weak. Clone size is stated in some rows and not others, as once, few, many or a class when expanded.

>-|TRBV5-1|TRBJ2-3|-
TGCGCCAGCAGCTTGGCCGGAAGGGGTATGGATACGCAGTATTTT
CASSLAGRGMDTQYF
>TRBD1|TRBV7-9|TRBJ2-5|-
TGTGCCAGCAGCCCCTGGACAGGGTTCGGGGAGACCCAGTACTTC
CASSPWTGFGETQYF
>TRBD2|TRBV24-1|TRBJ2-5|many
TGTGCCACCAGTGAAACGGGGACTAGGGAGACCCAGTACTTC
CATSETGTRETQYF
>TRBD2|TRBV28|TRBJ2-7|many
TGTGCAAGCAGGCTAGCGGGAGGCTACGAGCAGTACTTC
CASRLAGGYEQYF
>-|TRBV29-1|TRBJ2-5|-
TGCAGCGTTGGACCAGGTCAAGAGACCCAGTACTTC
CSVGPGQETQYF
>-|TRBV29-1|TRBJ2-2|many
TGCAGCCATACCGGGACTGGAGTTGCCGGGGAGCTGTTTTTT
CSHTGTGVAGELFF
>-|TRBV11-2|TRBJ1-1|many
TGTGCCAGCAGCTTCCCAGGTTTGAACACTGAAGCTTTCTTT
CASSFPGLNTEAFF
>-|TRBV5-1|TRBJ2-2|few
TGCGCCAGCAGCCGGGACCAAAACACCGGGGAGCTGTTTTTT
CASSRDQNTGELFF
>-|TRBV5-4|TRBJ1-6|many
TGTGCCAGCAGCTTGGAAGGGACACATCGGTCACCCCTCCACTTT
CASSLEGTHRSPLHF
>-|TRBV5-1|TRBJ2-7|-
TGCGCCAGCACCTCCGACCTTACCGGGGAGCAGTACTTC
CASTSDLTGEQYF
>TRBD1|TRBV18|TRBJ2-7|few
TGTGCCAGCTCATCCGGACAGGGAACGGTCTCTATCCAGCAGTACTTC
CASSSGQGTVSIQQYF
>-|TRBV6-2/TRBV6-3|TRBJ2-2|few
TGTGCCAGCAGTTACTCCCTAAACACCGGGGAGCTGTTTTTT
CASSYSLNTGELFF
>TRBD2|TRBV5-1|TRBJ2-1|many
TGCGCCAGCAGCTTGATTAGCGGGTACTCTAACGATGAGCAGTTCTTC
CASSLISGYSNDEQFF
>-|TRBV2|TRBJ1-5|-
TGTGCCAGCAGTAACCAGGGAAATCAGCCCCAGCATTTT
CASSNQGNQPQHF
>TRBD1|TRBV29-1|TRBJ1-3|-
TGCAGCGTTGAAGAGGGCAGGGGGCCTGGAAACACCATATATTTT
CSVEEGRGPGNTIYF
>-|TRBV10-3|TRBJ2-5|many
TGTGCCATCAGTGGCCAAAAGGGAGAGACCCAGTACTTC
CAISGQKGETQYF
>-|TRBV7-6|TRBJ2-3|many
TGTGCCAGCAGCTTAGGCCGGAGCACAGATACGCAGTATTTT
CASSLGRSTDTQYF
>-|TRBV12-3/TRBV12-4|TRBJ1-2|few
TGTGCCAGCAGTTTGCGGGGAGGGTATGGCTACACCTTC
CASSLRGGYGYTF